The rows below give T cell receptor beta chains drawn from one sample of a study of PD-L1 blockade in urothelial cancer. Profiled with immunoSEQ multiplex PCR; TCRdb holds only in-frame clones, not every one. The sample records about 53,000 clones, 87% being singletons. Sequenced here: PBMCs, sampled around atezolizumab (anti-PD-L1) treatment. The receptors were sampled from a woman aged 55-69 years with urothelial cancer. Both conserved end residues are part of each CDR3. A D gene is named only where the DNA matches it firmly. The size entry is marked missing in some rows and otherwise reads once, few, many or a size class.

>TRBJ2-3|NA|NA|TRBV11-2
CASSPQINSQYF
TGTGCCAGCAGCCCACAAATCAATTCGCAGTATTTT
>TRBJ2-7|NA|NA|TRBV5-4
CASSFQGSGPYEQYF
TGTGCCAGCAGCTTCCAAGGTAGCGGACCTTACGAGCAGTACTTC
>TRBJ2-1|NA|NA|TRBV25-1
CASSELWTDSYNEQFF
TGTGCCAGCAGTGAACTATGGACTGACTCCTACAATGAGCAGTTCTTC
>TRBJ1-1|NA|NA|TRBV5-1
CASSFSANTEAFF
TGCGCCAGCAGCTTCAGTGCGAACACTGAAGCTTTCTTT
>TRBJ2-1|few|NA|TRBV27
CASSLNGGINEQFF
TGTGCCAGCAGTTTAAACGGGGGAATAAATGAGCAGTTCTTC
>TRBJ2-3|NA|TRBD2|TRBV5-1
CASSLGAGANTDTQYF
TGCGCCAGCAGCTTGGGAGCGGGGGCGAACACAGATACGCAGTATTTT
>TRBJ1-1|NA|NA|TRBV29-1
CSVEPGNRFTEAFF
TGCAGCGTCGAACCTGGGAACAGGTTCACTGAAGCTTTCTTT
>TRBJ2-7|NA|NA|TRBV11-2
CASSPWGDEQYF
TGTGCCAGCAGCCCCTGGGGGGACGAGCAGTACTTC
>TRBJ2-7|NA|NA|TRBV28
CASPPQRDFNSYEQYF
TGTGCCAGCCCACCACAACGGGACTTCAACTCCTACGAGCAGTACTTC
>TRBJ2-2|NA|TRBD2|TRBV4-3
CASSQEGTSGTGELFF
TGCGCCAGCAGCCAAGAAGGGACTAGCGGGACCGGGGAGCTGTTTTTT
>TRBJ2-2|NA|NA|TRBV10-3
CAISATGELFF
TGTGCCATCAGTGCTACCGGGGAGCTGTTTTTT
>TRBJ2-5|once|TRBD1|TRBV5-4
CASSVPQGNQETQYF
TGTGCCAGCAGCGTGCCACAGGGGAACCAAGAGACCCAGTACTTC
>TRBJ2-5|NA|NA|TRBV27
CASSFSDRRETQYF
TGTGCCAGCAGTTTCTCCGACAGGAGAGAGACCCAGTACTTC
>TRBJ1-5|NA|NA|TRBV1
CTSSQAPQGGECWGNQPQHF
TGCACCAGCAGCCAAGCCCCTCAGGGAGGGGAGTGCTGGGGCAATCAGCCCCAGCATTTT
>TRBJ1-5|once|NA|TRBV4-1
CASSQLGAHSNQPQHF
TGCGCCAGCAGCCAATTGGGGGCTCATAGCAATCAGCCCCAGCATTTT
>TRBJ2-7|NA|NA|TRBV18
CASSPPGGTYEQYF
TGTGCCAGCTCACCCCCAGGAGGGACCTACGAGCAGTACTTC
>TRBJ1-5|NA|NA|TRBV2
CASSGRNSNQPQHF
TGTGCCAGCAGTGGCAGGAATAGCAATCAGCCCCAGCATTTT
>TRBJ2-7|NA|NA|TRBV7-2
CASSVGGYEQYF
TGTGCCAGCAGCGTCGGCGGTTACGAGCAGTACTTC
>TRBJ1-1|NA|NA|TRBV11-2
CASSLSSAGVTEAFF
TGTGCCAGCAGCTTATCTTCTGCGGGGGTCACTGAAGCTTTCTTT
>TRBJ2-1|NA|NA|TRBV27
CASRVMDSYNEQFF
TGTGCCAGCAGAGTAATGGACAGCTACAATGAGCAGTTCTTC
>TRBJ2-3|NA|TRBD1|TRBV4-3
CASSQDSGQGADTQYF
TGCGCCAGCAGCCAAGATTCGGGACAGGGTGCAGATACGCAGTATTTT
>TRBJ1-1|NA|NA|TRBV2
CASTIERNTEAFF
TGTGCCAGCACAATCGAGAGGAACACTGAAGCTTTCTTT
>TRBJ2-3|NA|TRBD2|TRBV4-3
CASSQAASGEVNTQYF
TGCGCCAGCAGCCAAGCGGCTAGCGGAGAAGTTAATACGCAGTATTTT
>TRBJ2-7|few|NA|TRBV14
CASSQQDNGEQYF
TGTGCCAGCAGCCAACAGGACAATGGCGAGCAGTACTTC
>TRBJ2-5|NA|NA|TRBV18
CASSLMTGAQETQYF
TGTGCCAGCTCACTCATGACTGGAGCCCAAGAGACCCAGTACTTC
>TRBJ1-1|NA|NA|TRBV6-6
CASSYSKDRGAFF
TGTGCCAGCAGTTACTCGAAGGACCGGGGAGCTTTCTTT